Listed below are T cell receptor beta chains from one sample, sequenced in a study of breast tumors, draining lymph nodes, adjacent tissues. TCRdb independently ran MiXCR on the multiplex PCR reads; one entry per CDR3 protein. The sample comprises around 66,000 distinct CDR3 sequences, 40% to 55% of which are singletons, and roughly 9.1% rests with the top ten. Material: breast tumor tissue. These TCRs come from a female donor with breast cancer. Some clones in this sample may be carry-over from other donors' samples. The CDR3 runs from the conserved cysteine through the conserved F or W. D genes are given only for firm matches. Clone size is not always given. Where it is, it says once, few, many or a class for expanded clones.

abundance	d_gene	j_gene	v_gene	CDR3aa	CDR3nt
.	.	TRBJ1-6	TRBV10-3	CAISESLWAANSPLHF	TGTGCCATCAGTGAGTCGTTGTGGGCAGCTAATTCACCCCTCCACTTT
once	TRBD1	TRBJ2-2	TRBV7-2	CASSSPITGGAGELFF	TGTGCCAGCAGCTCACCCATTACAGGGGGTGCCGGGGAGCTGTTTTTT
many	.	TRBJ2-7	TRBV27	CASSLRGITGLSYEQYF	TGTGCCAGCAGTTTAAGAGGGATAACAGGTCTCTCCTACGAGCAGTACTTC
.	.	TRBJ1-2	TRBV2	CASSRDGYTF	TGTGCCAGCAGCAGGGATGGCTACACCTTC
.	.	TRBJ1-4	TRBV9	CASSATSGGEKLFF	TGTGCCAGCAGCGCAACTAGCGGGGGGGAAAAACTGTTTTTT
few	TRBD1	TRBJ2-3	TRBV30	CAWSGYRGKSTDTQYF	TGTGCCTGGAGTGGATACAGGGGGAAGAGCACAGATACGCAGTATTTT
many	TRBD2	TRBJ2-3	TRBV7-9	CASSPGTSTDTQYF	TGTGCCAGCAGTCCCGGGACTAGTACAGATACGCAGTATTTT
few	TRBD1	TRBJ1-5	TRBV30	CAWSEETGEETQHF	TGTGCCTGGAGTGAAGAGACAGGGGAAGAGACCCAGCATTTT
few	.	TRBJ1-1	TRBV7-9	CASTRLLANTEAFF	TGTGCCAGCACCCGTTTACTAGCCAACACTGAAGCTTTCTTT
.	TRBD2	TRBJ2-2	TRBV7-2	CASSLEASGRFTGELFF	TGTGCCAGCAGCTTAGAGGCTAGCGGGAGGTTCACCGGGGAGCTGTTTTTT
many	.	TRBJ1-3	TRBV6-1	CASRDGAGNTIYF	TGTGCCAGCAGGGACGGAGCTGGAAACACCATATATTTT
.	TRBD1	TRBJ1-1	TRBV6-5	CASSSNTGGTEAFF	TGTGCCAGCAGTTCCAATACAGGGGGCACTGAAGCTTTCTTT
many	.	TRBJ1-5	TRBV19	CATTELYSNQPQHF	TGTGCCACCACAGAATTATATAGCAATCAGCCCCAGCATTTT
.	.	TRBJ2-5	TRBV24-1	CATSDRTAGITDTQYF	TGTGCCACCAGTGATAGGACGGCGGGGATCACAGATACGCAGTACTTC
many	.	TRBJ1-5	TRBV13	CASSSGTRDGKFGPQHF	TGTGCCAGCAGCTCCGGAACAAGGGACGGGAAATTTGGTCCCCAGCATTTT
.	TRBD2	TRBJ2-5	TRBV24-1	CATSDPRTSGVQETQYF	TGTGCCACCAGTGACCCCAGGACTAGCGGGGTCCAAGAGACCCAGTACTTC
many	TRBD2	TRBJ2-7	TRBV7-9	CASSSGLAVYEQYF	TGTGCCAGCAGCTCGGGACTAGCGGTCTACGAGCAGTACTTC
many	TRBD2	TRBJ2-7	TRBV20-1	CSATGLAGVDAYEQYF	TGCAGTGCTACGGGACTAGCGGGAGTGGACGCCTACGAGCAGTACTTC
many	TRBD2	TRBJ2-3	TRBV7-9	CASSPAGDGPTDTQYF	TGTGCCTCTAGTCCGGCGGGAGACGGTCCCACAGATACGCAGTATTTT
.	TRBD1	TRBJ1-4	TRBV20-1	CSARQGAEKLFF	TGCAGTGCTAGACAGGGGGCCGAAAAACTGTTTTTT
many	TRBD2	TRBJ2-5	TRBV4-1	CASSQDVRAGGARETQYF	TGCGCCAGCAGCCAAGACGTGCGGGCGGGGGGGGCCCGGGAGACCCAGTACTTC
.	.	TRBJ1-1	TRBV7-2	CASSLQGFRTEAFF	TGTGCCAGCAGCTTACAAGGATTCCGCACTGAAGCTTTCTTT
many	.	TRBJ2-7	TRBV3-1	CASSQVGASEQYF	TGTGCCAGCAGCCAAGTAGGAGCGAGTGAGCAGTACTTC
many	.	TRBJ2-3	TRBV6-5	CASSSRTTDRDTQYF	TGTGCCAGCAGTTCTCGGACCACGGACAGAGATACGCAGTATTTT
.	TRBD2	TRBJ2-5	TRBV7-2	CASSLTVGGSGETQYF	TGTGCCAGCAGCTTAACCGTGGGAGGGTCCGGGGAGACCCAGTACTTC
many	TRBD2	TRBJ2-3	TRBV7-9	CASSPAENSGKDTQYF	TGTGCCAGCAGCCCAGCGGAGAATAGCGGGAAAGATACGCAGTATTTT
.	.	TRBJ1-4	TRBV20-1	CSARRDTFNGTNEKLFF	TGCAGTGCCAGACGGGATACATTTAATGGAACTAATGAAAAACTGTTTTTT
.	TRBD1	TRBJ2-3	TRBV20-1	CSTWTGTQYF	TGCAGTACGTGGACAGGGACGCAGTATTTT
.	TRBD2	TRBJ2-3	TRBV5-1	CASSLSGLASDTQYF	TGCGCCAGCAGCTTGTCGGGACTAGCGTCGGATACGCAGTATTTT
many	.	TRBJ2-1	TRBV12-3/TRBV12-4	CASSILLAASSYNEQFF	TGTGCCAGCAGTATTCTGCTGGCCGCGAGCTCCTACAATGAGCAGTTCTTC
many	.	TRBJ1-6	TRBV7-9	CASSPRGGSYNSPLHF	TGTGCCAGCAGCCCCCGGGGGGGCTCCTATAATTCACCCCTCCACTTT
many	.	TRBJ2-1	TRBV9	CASSPQGVGYNEQFF	TGTGCCAGCAGCCCCCAGGGTGTAGGGTACAATGAGCAGTTCTTC